Presented here are 21 T cell receptor beta chains from one specimen sequenced in a study of immune cell composition in non-small cell lung cancer. TCRdb keeps only in-frame clones here, not all; method: immunoSEQ multiplex PCR. The repertoire consists of 15,000 or so clones, with just over 75% occurring once and the leading ten covering 7.5% to 10%. Normal lung was sampled as far from the tumour as possible, at least 3 cm. These data also featured in a second study, about CD4 T cells in lung cancer.

Sequenced material: non-adjacent lung tissue. All receptors derive from a human donor with non-small cell lung cancer.

The chain carries TRBV6-6 and TRBJ2-7; 9 bases are a match to TRBD1. V shed 5 bases and J 7 bases; nucleotides not matched to a gene: 9. The length of the CDR3 is 14 residues. The germline V gene has CDR1 MNHNY and CDR2 SVGAGI (reference sequence). The CDR3 protein is CASSLTGGSGEQYF. The CDR3 DNA reads as TGTGCCAGCAGTCTTACAGGGGGCTCGGGGGAGCAGTACTTC.

This chain connects TRBV21-1 to TRBJ1-6; the table names TRBD1, a call not compared with the DNA. TRBV21-1 is a pseudogene. The CDR3 spans 16 residues. CDR3 nucleotide sequence: TGTGCCAGCAGCAAAGTCCCCCAGGGGTATAATTCACCCCTCCACTTT. This encodes CASSKVPQGYNSPLHF.

The V gene is TRBV7-2, the J gene TRBJ1-4; 7 bases line up with TRBD1. The CDR3 is 17 residues long. Germline lookup yields CDR1 SGHTA and CDR2 FQGNSA. The V segment lost 3 bases and the J segment 0 bases; nucleotides outside the gene matches: 7. CDR3 coding DNA: TGTGCCAGCAGCTTTTACAGGGGTAGGACAACTAATGAAAAACTGTTTTTT. Translated: CASSFYRGRTTNEKLFF.

The V call is TRBV27, the J call TRBJ1-1; TRBD1 matches at 7 bases. V was pared by 7 bases and J by 0 bases, with 11 bases of the junction left unmatched. This CDR3 is 16 amino acids long. From germline, CDR1 is MNHEY and CDR2 SMNVEV (reference sequence). The CDR3 DNA follows: TGTGCCAGCAAACTACAGGGGTTCCTTATGAACACTGAAGCTTTCTTT. Translating gives CASKLQGFLMNTEAFF.

This clone was picked up a small number of times. This chain connects TRBV28 to TRBJ1-1; 7 nucleotides agree with TRBD1. This CDR3 contains 14 residues. V dropped 5 bases and J dropped 7; count of bases not matched to a gene: 10. Per the germline V gene, CDR1 is MDHEN and CDR2 is SYDVKM. CDR3 nucleotide sequence: TGTGCCAGCAGTACCGGACAGGAATCTGTTGAAGCTTTCTTT. Translating gives CASSTGQESVEAFF.

The chain employs TRBV4-3 and TRBJ2-5; D gene ambiguous. The end of the DNA aligns better with TRBJ2-7, so the J call may be wrong. The length of the CDR3 is 14 residues. The germline V gene has CDR1 LGHNA and CDR2 YSLEER. CDR3 DNA: TGCGCCAGCAGCCAATTTGGCGGACCCTACGAGCAGTACTTC. This gives the protein CASSQFGGPYEQYF.

The CDR3 coding sequence is TGTGCCAGCAGCCGGGGACAGGGGACCTACGAGCAGTACTTC. Translating it yields CASSRGQGTYEQYF. This chain links TRBV9 with TRBJ2-7, with 10 bases aligning to TRBD1. Trimming at V came to 4 bases and at J to 2 bases, leaving 3 bases not matched to a gene. The length of the CDR3 is 14 residues. CDR1 is SGDLS and CDR2 is YYNGEE in the germline V gene.

The V gene is TRBV19, the J gene TRBJ2-3; maybe TRBD2 (6 bases). The V gene lost 1 base and the J gene lost 0 bases, with 8 bases spanning the gap. Germline CDR1 and CDR2: LNHDA and SQIVND (reference sequence). The CDR3 has 15 amino acids. CDR3 in DNA: TGTGCCAGTAGTATAGGTGGGGGGAGCACAGATACGCAGTATTTT. It specifies CASSIGGGSTDTQYF.

The chain uses TRBV27 and TRBJ1-5; 9 bases align to TRBD1. Trimming removed 6 bases from V and 2 bases from J; junction bases left unmatched: 5. This CDR3 has 15 amino acids. The germline CDR1 and CDR2 sequences are MNHEY and SMNVEV (reference sequence). CDR3 sequence reads: CASRYTGGGNQPQHF. In DNA, the CDR3 is TGTGCCAGCAGGTATACAGGGGGCGGCAATCAGCCCCAGCATTTT.

This clone qualifies as medium-sized. This chain uses TRBV5-1 with TRBJ2-2; D not resolved. The CDR3 covers 13 residues. Germline CDR1 SGHRS, CDR2 YFSETQ. The V end lost 8 bases, the J end lost 3 bases, and 11 bases lay between the germline ends. Written as DNA, the CDR3 is TGCGCCAGTCGGACGGATGACACCGGGGAGCTGTTTTTT. Translation gives CASRTDDTGELFF.

The chain recombines TRBV5-8 with TRBJ2-5; TRBD2 agrees at 7 bases. The CDR3 is made up of 13 amino acids. Germline loops: CDR1 SGHTS, CDR2 YDEGEE. V was clipped by 4 bases and J by 3 bases; unmatched bases: 3. The CDR3 here is CASSRGLEETQYF. The CDR3 nucleotides read TGTGCCAGCAGCCGTGGACTAGAAGAGACCCAGTACTTC.

The rearrangement links TRBV6-5 to TRBJ2-7, with a possible D match to TRBD1 (6 bases). The CDR3 totals 12 residues. Trimming left V 9 bases short and J 3 bases short, with 12 bases between. Per germline, CDR1 MNHEY and CDR2 SVGAGI. CDR3 sequence (DNA): TGTGCCAGTCGACAGGCGAACTACGAGCAGTACTTC. It yields the protein CASRQANYEQYF.

The V call is TRBV4-2, the J call TRBJ2-3; TRBD1 agrees at 10 bases. The CDR3 is made up of 16 amino acids. CDR1 LGHNA and CDR2 YNFKEQ come from the germline V gene. V was pared by 0 bases and J by 3 bases, with 3 bases of the junction left unmatched. The chain's CDR3 is CASSQEDRGRTDTQYF. As DNA, the CDR3 is TGTGCCAGCAGCCAAGAGGACAGGGGGAGGACAGATACGCAGTATTTT.

The chain combines TRBV29-1 with TRBJ2-1; D is perhaps TRBD2 (5 bases). The CDR3 length is 13 residues. V shed 6 bases and J shed 2 bases, with 11 bases lying between them. Per the germline V gene, CDR1 is SQVTM and CDR2 is ANQGSEA. The CDR3 spells CSVKADTYNEQFF. CDR3 DNA sequence: TGCAGCGTCAAAGCGGATACCTACAATGAGCAGTTCTTC.

This clone was seen a few times. The V call is TRBV27, the J call TRBJ2-7, with 7 bases fitting TRBD1. CDR3 length equals 14 residues. Germline V CDR1 and CDR2: MNHEY, SMNVEV (reference sequence). Trimming removed 6 bases from V and 0 bases from J; junction bases left unmatched: 5. Here the CDR3 reads CASSGQESSYEQYF. The CDR3 nucleotides are TGTGCCAGCAGCGGACAGGAGAGCTCCTACGAGCAGTACTTC.

The genes are TRBV6-6 and TRBJ2-1, with a tentative D call TRBD2 (6 bases). CDR1 is MNHNY, CDR2 SVGAGI, per germline (reference sequence). CDR3 length: 11 residues. Deletions cut 10 bases from V and 8 bases from J, with 12 bases between. The CDR3, as DNA: TGTGCCATCCTAGGAGGGGATGAGCAGTTCTTC. Its translation: CAILGGDEQFF.

This chain links TRBV6-6 with TRBJ1-1; possibly TRBD1 for D (5 bases). The CDR3 spans 15 residues. In germline, CDR1 is MNHNY, CDR2 SVGAGI (reference sequence). The V gene lost 7 bases and the J gene lost 1 base, with 16 bases spanning the gap. The CDR3 region has the DNA TGTGCCAGCACCCCCCAGGGAGGCGGGAACACTGAAGCTTTCTTT. Encoded protein: CASTPQGGGNTEAFF.

The chain carries TRBV5-1 and TRBJ2-5; 7 bases are a match to TRBD1. This CDR3 contains 14 residues. V lost 2 bases and J lost 2; bases outside the gene matches: 3. Looked up from germline, CDR1 is SGHRS and CDR2 is YFSETQ. The CDR3 region is CASSLGTVQETQYF. CDR3 sequence (DNA): TGCGCCAGCAGCTTAGGGACAGTTCAAGAGACCCAGTACTTC.

The rearrangement joins TRBV20-1 to TRBJ2-7; D unresolved. This CDR3 is 11 amino acids long. CDR1 is DFQATT, CDR2 SNEGSKA, per germline (reference sequence). V lost 3 bases and J 5 bases, leaving 8 bases between the germline ends. CDR3 nucleotide sequence: TGCAGTGCTAGCCCTTTTAACGAGCAGTACTTC. This translates into CSASPFNEQYF.

This clone came up a few times. The chain's CDR3 is CASSQGQGISPLHF. The CDR3, as DNA: TGTGCCAGCAGCCAAGGCCAGGGAATTTCACCCCTCCACTTT. The genes are TRBV14 and TRBJ1-6, with a weak D call TRBD1 (5 bases). The germline CDR1 and CDR2 sequences are SGHDN and FVKESK. Trimming shortened V by 1 base and J by 9 bases, and 10 bases separated the two germline ends. This CDR3 region has 14 residues.

The chain combines TRBV4-3 with TRBJ1-1; D is uncertain. Germline CDR1 is LGHNA and CDR2 is YSLEER. Trimming removed 4 bases from V and 1 base from J, with 19 bases in between. CDR3 size: 17 residues. The CDR3 nucleotides are TGCGCCAGCAGCCCCCGGGTGGCGCGGTTTTCGAACACTGAAGCTTTCTTT. Amino acids: CASSPRVARFSNTEAFF.